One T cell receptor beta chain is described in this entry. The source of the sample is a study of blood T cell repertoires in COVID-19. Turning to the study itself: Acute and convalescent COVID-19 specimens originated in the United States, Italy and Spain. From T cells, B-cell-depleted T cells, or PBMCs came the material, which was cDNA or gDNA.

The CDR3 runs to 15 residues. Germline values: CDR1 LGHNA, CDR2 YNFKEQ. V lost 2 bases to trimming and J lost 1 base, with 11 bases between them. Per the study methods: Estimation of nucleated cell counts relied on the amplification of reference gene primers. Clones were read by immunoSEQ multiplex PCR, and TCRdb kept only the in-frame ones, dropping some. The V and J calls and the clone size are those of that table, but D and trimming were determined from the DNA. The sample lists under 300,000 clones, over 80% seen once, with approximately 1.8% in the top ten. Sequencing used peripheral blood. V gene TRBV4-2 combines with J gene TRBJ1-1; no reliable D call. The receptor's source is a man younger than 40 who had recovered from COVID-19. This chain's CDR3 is CASSQIEVTNTEAFF. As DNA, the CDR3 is TGTGCCAGCAGCCAAATTGAGGTAACGAACACTGAAGCTTTCTTT.